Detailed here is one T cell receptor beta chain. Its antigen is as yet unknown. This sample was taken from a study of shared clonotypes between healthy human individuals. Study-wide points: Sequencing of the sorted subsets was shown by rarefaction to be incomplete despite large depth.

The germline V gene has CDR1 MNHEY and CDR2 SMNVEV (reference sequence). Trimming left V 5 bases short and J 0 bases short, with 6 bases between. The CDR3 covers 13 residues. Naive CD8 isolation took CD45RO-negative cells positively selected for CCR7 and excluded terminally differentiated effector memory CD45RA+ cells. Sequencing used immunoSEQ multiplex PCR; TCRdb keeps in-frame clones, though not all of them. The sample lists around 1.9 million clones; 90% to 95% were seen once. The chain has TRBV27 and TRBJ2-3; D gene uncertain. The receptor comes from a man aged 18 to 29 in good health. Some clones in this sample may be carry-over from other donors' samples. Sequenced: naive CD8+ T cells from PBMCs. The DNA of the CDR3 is TGTGCCAGCAGTGCCACTAGCACAGATACGCAGTATTTT. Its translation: CASSATSTDTQYF.